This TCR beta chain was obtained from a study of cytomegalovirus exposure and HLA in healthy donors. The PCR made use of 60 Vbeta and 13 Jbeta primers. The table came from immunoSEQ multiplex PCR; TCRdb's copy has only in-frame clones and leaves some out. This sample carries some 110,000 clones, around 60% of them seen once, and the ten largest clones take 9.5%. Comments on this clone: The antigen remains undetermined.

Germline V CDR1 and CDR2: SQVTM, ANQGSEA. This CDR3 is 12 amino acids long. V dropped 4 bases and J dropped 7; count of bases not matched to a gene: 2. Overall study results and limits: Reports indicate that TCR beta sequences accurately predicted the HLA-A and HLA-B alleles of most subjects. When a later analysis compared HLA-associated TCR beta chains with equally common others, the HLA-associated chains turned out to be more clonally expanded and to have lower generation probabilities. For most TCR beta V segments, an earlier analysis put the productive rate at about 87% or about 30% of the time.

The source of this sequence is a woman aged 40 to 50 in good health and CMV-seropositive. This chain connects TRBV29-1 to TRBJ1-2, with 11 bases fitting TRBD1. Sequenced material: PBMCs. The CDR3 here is CSVAGQGAGYTF. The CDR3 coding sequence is TGCAGCGTTGCTGGACAGGGGGCTGGCTACACCTTC.